This T cell receptor (beta chain) was recorded in a study of blood T cell repertoires in COVID-19. Study overall: PBMCs, B-cell-depleted T cells, or T cells provided the cDNA or gDNA that made up the material.

The germline V gene encodes CDR1 SGDLS and CDR2 YYNGEE. The J segment lost 0 bases and the V segment lost 0 bases, leaving 5 bases of the junction unmatched. CDR3 length equals 16 residues. Study processing details: Reference gene primer amplification yielded estimated nucleated cell counts. Assay: immunoSEQ multiplex PCR; the TCRdb copy retains only in-frame clones and omits some. V and J calls plus clone size are reproduced from that table; the DNA served to infer D and trimming. The sample gives fewer than 95,000 clones, 80% to 90% of which show up once; 8% to 9.5% is in the top ten. The chain is built from TRBV9 and TRBJ2-7, with TRBD2 matching over 8 bases. This receptor was obtained from a man in his fifties or sixties with acute or convalescent COVID-19. Sequencing was carried out using peripheral blood. The CDR3 loop is CASSVAGSGGSYEQYF. CDR3 nucleotide sequence: TGTGCCAGCAGCGTAGCGGGGAGCGGGGGCTCCTACGAGCAGTACTTC.